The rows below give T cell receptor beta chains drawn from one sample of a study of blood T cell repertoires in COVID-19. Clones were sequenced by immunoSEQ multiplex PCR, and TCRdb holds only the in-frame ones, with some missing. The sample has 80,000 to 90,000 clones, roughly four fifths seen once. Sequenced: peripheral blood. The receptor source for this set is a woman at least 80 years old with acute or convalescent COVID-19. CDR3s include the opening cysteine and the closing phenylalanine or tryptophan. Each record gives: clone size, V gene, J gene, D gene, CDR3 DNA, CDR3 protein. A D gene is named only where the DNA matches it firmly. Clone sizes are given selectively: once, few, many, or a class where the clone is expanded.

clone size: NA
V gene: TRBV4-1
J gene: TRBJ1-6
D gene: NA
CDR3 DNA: TGCGCCAGCAGCCAAGACGGGGTGTCACCCCTCCACTTT
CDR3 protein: CASSQDGVSPLHF

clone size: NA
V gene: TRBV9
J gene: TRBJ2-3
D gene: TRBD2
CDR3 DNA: TGTGCCAGCAGACCAGCGGGGGGGGGCACAGATACGCAGTATTTT
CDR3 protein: CASRPAGGGTDTQYF

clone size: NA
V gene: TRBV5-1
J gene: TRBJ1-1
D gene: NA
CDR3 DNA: TGCGCCAGCAGCTGGACAGCCGGTGACACTGAAGCTTTCTTT
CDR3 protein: CASSWTAGDTEAFF

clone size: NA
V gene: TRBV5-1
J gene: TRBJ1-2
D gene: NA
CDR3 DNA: TGCGCCAGCAGCTTGGCGTTAGGGCAGACTACTGGCTACACCTTC
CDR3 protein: CASSLALGQTTGYTF

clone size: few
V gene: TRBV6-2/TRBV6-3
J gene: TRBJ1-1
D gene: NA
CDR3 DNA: TGTGCCAGCAGTGGCCGCTCCTCCCATAAAAGCGCTGAAGCTTTCTTT
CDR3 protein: CASSGRSSHKSAEAFF

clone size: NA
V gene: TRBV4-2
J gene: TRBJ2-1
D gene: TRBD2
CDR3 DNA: TGTGCCAGCAGCCAAGATCCACGCGGGGGGGCTAATGAGCAGTTCTTC
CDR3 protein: CASSQDPRGGANEQFF

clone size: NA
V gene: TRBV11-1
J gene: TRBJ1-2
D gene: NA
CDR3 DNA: TGTGCCAGCAGCCGAGACGCAGGGGACTATGGCTACACCTTC
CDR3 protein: CASSRDAGDYGYTF

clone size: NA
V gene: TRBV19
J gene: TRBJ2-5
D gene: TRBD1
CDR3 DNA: TGTGCCAGTAGTAGGGACAGGGCCACCCAAGAGACCCAGTACTTC
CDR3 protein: CASSRDRATQETQYF

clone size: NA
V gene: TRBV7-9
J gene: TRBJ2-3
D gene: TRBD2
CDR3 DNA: TGTGCCAGCAGCTTAGTTCCTAGCGGTCGCACAGATACGCAGTATTTT
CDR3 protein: CASSLVPSGRTDTQYF

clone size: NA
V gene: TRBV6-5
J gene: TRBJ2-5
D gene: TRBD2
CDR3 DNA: TGTGCCAGTAGCGGGGTCCAAGAGACCCAGTACTTC
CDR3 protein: CASSGVQETQYF

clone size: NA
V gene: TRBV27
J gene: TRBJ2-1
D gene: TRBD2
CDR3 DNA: TGTGCCAGCAGTCTCCTATCTAGCGGACCCTACAATGAGCAGTTCTTC
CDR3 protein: CASSLLSSGPYNEQFF

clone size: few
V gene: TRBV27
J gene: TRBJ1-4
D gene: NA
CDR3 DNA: TGTGCCAGCAGGCCCAATCAACAGGGAATTAATGAAAAACTGTTTTTT
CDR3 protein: CASRPNQQGINEKLFF

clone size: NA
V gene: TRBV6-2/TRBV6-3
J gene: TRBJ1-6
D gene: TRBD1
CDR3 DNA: TGTGCCAGCAGTTCCGACTGGACAGGGGACCCCCCCTCCTATAATTCACCCCTCCACTTT
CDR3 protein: CASSSDWTGDPPSYNSPLHF

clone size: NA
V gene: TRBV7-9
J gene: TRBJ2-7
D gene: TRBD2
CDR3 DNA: TGTGCCAGCAGCCCTGGACTAGGGACTCCCTCGGGGCAGTACTTC
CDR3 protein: CASSPGLGTPSGQYF

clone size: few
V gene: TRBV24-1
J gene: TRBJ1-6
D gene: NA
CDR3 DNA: TGTGCCACCAGTGATTATGGTAGTACCCTCCACTTT
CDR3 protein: CATSDYGSTLHF